The T cell receptor beta chain under discussion was sequenced for a study of cytomegalovirus exposure and HLA in healthy donors. About the research overall: The same platform was used for the roughly 120 validation repertoires as for the approximately 670 first-cohort repertoires, as reported in a later analysis.

The assay was immunoSEQ multiplex PCR, and TCRdb's table has in-frame clones only and misses some. The sample includes 150,000 to 200,000 clones, roughly 95% seen only once; the top ten take under 0.9%. The TCR originated in a woman younger than 35 in good health and CMV-seronegative. The sample comprised PBMCs.

DNA of the CDR3: TGCGCCAGCAGCCAAGATTGGGGGGACTCCTACGAGCAGTACTTC. This sequence encodes CASSQDWGDSYEQYF. V gene TRBV4-1 combines with J gene TRBJ2-7; a possible D gene is TRBD2 (6 bases). Trimming removed 0 bases at V and 0 bases at J, with 9 bases between. The CDR3 sequence is 15 residues long. CDR1 is MGHRA and CDR2 is YSYEKL in the germline V gene.